Listed below are T cell receptor beta chains from one sample, sequenced in a study of cytomegalovirus exposure and HLA in healthy donors. Generated by immunoSEQ multiplex PCR, the TCRdb table keeps only in-frame clones and is missing some. Among about 140,000 clones, 70% to 80% were seen once, and the ten largest hold roughly 1.6%. The specimen was PBMCs. The receptor set was obtained from a female donor in good health and CMV-seronegative. Both conserved end residues are part of each CDR3. D genes are given only for firm matches. Clone size is shown for a subset of rows, as once, few, many or a class of expanded clone.

j_gene	v_gene	abundance	d_gene	CDR3aa	CDR3nt
TRBJ1-1	TRBV29-1	once	-	CSVEASGTGGTEAFF	TGCAGCGTTGAAGCCTCCGGGACGGGAGGGACTGAAGCTTTCTTT
TRBJ2-2	TRBV19	-	-	CASSISAGNTGELFF	TGTGCCAGTAGTATCTCGGCAGGGAACACCGGGGAGCTGTTTTTT
TRBJ1-1	TRBV7-9	-	TRBD1	CASSPTGTVNTEAFF	TGTGCCAGCAGCCCTACCGGGACAGTGAACACTGAAGCTTTCTTT
TRBJ2-7	TRBV7-8	-	TRBD2	CASSPTRAGTSDEQYF	TGTGCCAGCAGCCCGACCCGGGCCGGGACTAGCGACGAGCAGTACTTC
TRBJ2-1	TRBV6-1	-	TRBD2	CASSEGASGLYRDEQFF	TGTGCCAGCAGTGAGGGGGCTAGCGGGTTATATAGGGATGAGCAGTTCTTC
TRBJ2-2	TRBV5-1	-	TRBD1	CASGYGTVQNTGELFF	TGCGCCAGCGGGTATGGGACAGTCCAAAACACCGGGGAGCTGTTTTTT
TRBJ1-2	TRBV6-6	-	-	CAIMQGGNGYTF	TGTGCCATCATGCAGGGTGGGAATGGCTACACCTTC
TRBJ2-5	TRBV30	-	TRBD2	CAWLGTSGSETQYF	TGTGCCTGGCTGGGGACTAGCGGGAGTGAGACCCAGTACTTC
TRBJ2-6	TRBV7-8	-	-	CASSSRGSGANVLTF	TGTGCCAGCAGCTCCAGGGGATCTGGGGCCAACGTCCTGACTTTC
TRBJ1-4	TRBV2	-	TRBD1	CASTRTGTNEKLFF	TGTGCCAGCACAAGGACAGGGACTAATGAAAAACTGTTTTTT
TRBJ1-4	TRBV5-1	-	-	CASSLGTRGATNEKLFF	TGCGCCAGCAGCTTAGGGACACGCGGCGCAACTAATGAAAAACTGTTTTTT
TRBJ2-1	TRBV30	-	-	CAWSVRGEQFF	TGTGCCTGGAGTGTACGAGGCGAGCAGTTCTTC
TRBJ1-2	TRBV27	-	-	CATWTANYGYTF	TGTGCCACCTGGACAGCTAACTATGGCTACACCTTC
TRBJ2-7	TRBV5-1	-	-	CASSFSGQLIYEGQYF	TGCGCCAGCAGCTTCAGTGGACAGTTAATTTACGAGGGGCAGTACTTC
TRBJ1-4	TRBV5-5	-	-	CASSAVVGGNNEKLFF	TGTGCCAGCAGCGCCGTTGTGGGGGGTAATAATGAAAAACTGTTTTTT
TRBJ2-3	TRBV5-1	-	-	CASSFYNTDTQYF	TGCGCCAGCAGCTTTTACAACACAGATACGCAGTATTTT
TRBJ2-7	TRBV5-1	-	TRBD1	CASSGTPGQGSYEQYF	TGCGCCAGCAGCGGAACTCCGGGACAGGGCTCCTACGAGCAGTACTTC
TRBJ1-3	TRBV2	-	-	CASLTPSGNTIYF	TGTGCCAGCCTGACACCCTCTGGAAACACCATATATTTT
TRBJ1-3	TRBV7-9	-	TRBD1	CASSTRTGSGNTIYF	TGTGCCAGCAGCACTCGGACAGGGTCTGGAAACACCATATATTTT
TRBJ1-4	TRBV6-5	-	-	CASRSIETTNEKLFF	TGTGCCAGCCGGTCGATCGAAACAACTAATGAAAAACTGTTTTTT
TRBJ2-7	TRBV28	-	TRBD1	CASSPGQGPYEQYF	TGTGCCAGCAGTCCGGGACAGGGTCCATACGAGCAGTACTTC
TRBJ1-1	TRBV29-1	once	-	CSVGIRVTEAFF	TGCAGCGTCGGAATCAGGGTCACTGAAGCTTTCTTT
TRBJ1-4	TRBV19	-	-	CASSMGWGTTNEKLFF	TGTGCCAGTAGTATGGGGTGGGGCACAACTAATGAAAAACTGTTTTTT
TRBJ2-7	TRBV7-6	-	TRBD2	CASSLASKRDPYEQYF	TGTGCCAGCAGCTTAGCGAGCAAGCGGGACCCCTACGAGCAGTACTTC
TRBJ1-1	TRBV29-1	-	TRBD1	CSVEALGQGSYTEAFF	TGCAGCGTTGAAGCTTTGGGACAGGGGTCTTACACTGAAGCTTTCTTT